This T cell receptor (beta chain) was obtained from a study of beta chain features in type 1 diabetes. About the study: Age and gender were similar between patients and healthy donors, as were cell yields. Study-level points and caveats: Moderate but significant shortening of TCRB CDR3s was recorded in all four CD4+ subsets from Type 1 diabetes patients. A potential influence of HLA type upon TCRB rearrangement remained unresolved herein.

Of the isolated RNA, all was reverse transcribed, and so the sequenced material was expressed TCRB transcripts. Some clones are missing from TCRdb's copy, which holds only in-frame ones; the method was immunoSEQ multiplex PCR. The sample holds about 340,000 clones, about 13% seen once. Heparinised blood was drawn once per donor, averaging about 116 mL. V was clipped by 4 bases and J by 0 bases, with 16 bases between them. The CDR3 sequence is 18 residues long. The germline CDR1 and CDR2 sequences are LNHDA and SQIVND (reference sequence). On this clone: Its antigen is still unknown.

This clonotype was obtained from a woman aged 18-29 years with type 1 diabetes. The sequenced sample consisted of naive CD4+ T cells from blood. The chain has TRBV19 and TRBJ2-6; D not resolved. DNA of the CDR3: TGTGCCAGTAGTACGGGTTTGGTGCTACTCTCTGGGGCCAACGTCCTGACTTTC. Translation: CASSTGLVLLSGANVLTF.